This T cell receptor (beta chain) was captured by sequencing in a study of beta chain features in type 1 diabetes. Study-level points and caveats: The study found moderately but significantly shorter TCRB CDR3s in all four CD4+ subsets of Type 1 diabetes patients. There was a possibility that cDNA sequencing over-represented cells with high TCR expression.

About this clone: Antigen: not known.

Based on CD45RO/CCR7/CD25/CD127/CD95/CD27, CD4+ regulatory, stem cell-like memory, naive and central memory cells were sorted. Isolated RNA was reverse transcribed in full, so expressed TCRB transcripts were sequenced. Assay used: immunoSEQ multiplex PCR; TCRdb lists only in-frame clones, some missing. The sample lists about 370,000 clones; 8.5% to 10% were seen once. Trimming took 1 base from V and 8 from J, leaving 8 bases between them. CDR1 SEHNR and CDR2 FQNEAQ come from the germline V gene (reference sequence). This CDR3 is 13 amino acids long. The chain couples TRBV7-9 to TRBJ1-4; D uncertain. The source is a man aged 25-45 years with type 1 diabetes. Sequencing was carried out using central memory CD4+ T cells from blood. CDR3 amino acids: CASSLDLEEKLFF. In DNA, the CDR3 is TGTGCCAGCAGCTTAGATTTGGAGGAAAAACTGTTTTTT.